The text below deals with one T cell receptor beta chain. This specimen comes from a study of early T cells in non-severe SARS-CoV-2 infection. Unique molecular identifiers tagged individual cDNA molecules. TCRdb reprocessed the 5' RACE reads with MiXCR, giving one entry per CDR3 protein. The sample contains about 80,000 distinct CDR3 sequences, roughly an eighth of which appear only once. Trimming pared 4 bases from V and 2 bases from J, leaving 17 bases between. The CDR3 spans 16 residues. CDR1 is SGHKS, CDR2 YYEKEE, per germline (reference sequence). The material sequenced was whole blood, taken at baseline. V and J are TRBV5-5 and TRBJ2-3; a possible D gene is TRBD1 (6 bases). This TCR derives from an adult who was a healthcare worker with PCR-confirmed SARS-CoV-2 infection or an uninfected control (not recorded which). The donor label of this sample is uncertain. CDR3 nucleotides: TGTGCCAGCAGCCCGTCCGGGACAAGACTCACAGATACGCAGTATTTT. Translation gives CASSPSGTRLTDTQYF.